The table lists the clone carrying this T cell receptor beta chain with many counts. Its specificity is not known. This sample was included in a study of spatial heterogeneity in lung cancer. The study's findings and limits: Tumor mutation counts were tracked by expanded intratumoral alpha and beta TCR counts.

Sample time point: sample taken at primary tumor resection. Whole RNA came from tumor, nontumor lung or frozen PBMC and was sequenced without being sorted. Using its own MiXCR run on the 5' RACE reads, TCRdb lists one record per CDR3 protein. The repertoire holds roughly 11,000 distinct CDR3 sequences, with more than 12% as singletons. V lost 4 bases and J lost 1, with 16 bases in between. The CDR3 consists of 16 residues. In germline, CDR1 is MDHEN, CDR2 SYDVKM. The origin of this receptor is a male donor with early-stage non-small cell lung cancer. This material consisted of lung tumor tissue, taken at surgery. The chain carries TRBV28 and TRBJ1-1; the D gene is possibly TRBD1 (6 bases). CDR3 loop: CASSSPPGQGNTEAFF. CDR3 DNA: TGTGCCAGCAGTTCACCCCCGGGACAAGGGAACACTGAAGCTTTCTTT.